This T cell receptor beta chain originates from a study of T cell responses to AZD1222 COVID-19 vaccine. Concerning this clone itself: Its matching antigen is unknown.

Study-wide results and caveats: Baseline testing showed seropositivity in only six AZD1222 recipients. Repertoire collection took place solely once the T cell response had peaked.

Repertoires were generated with immunoSEQ multiplex PCR, while TCRdb's copy carries only in-frame clones and drops some. The data show roughly 100,000 clones, around 90% seen once. The V end was cut by 3 bases, the J end by 0 bases, with 5 bases between. The CDR3 covers 13 residues. Germline CDR1 MNHEY, CDR2 SMNVEV (reference sequence). The source was peripheral blood, collected on day 0 of AZD1222 vaccination. This sequence was found in an adult in good health. The chain joins TRBV27 to TRBJ1-1; unclear D gene. As DNA, the CDR3 is TGTGCCAGCAGTTTGGGTCTGAACACTGAAGCTTTCTTT. Amino acids: CASSLGLNTEAFF.